This T cell receptor beta chain was identified in a study of blood T cell repertoires in COVID-19. Study as a whole: The United States, Italy and Spain provided the acute and convalescent COVID-19 samples.

Trimming left V 2 bases short and J 4 bases short, with 4 bases between. CDR3 length: 12 amino acids. In germline, CDR1 is MNHEY, CDR2 SVGEGT. The authors' processing: Reference gene primers were amplified, and this amplification served to estimate nucleated cell counts. Libraries were prepared by immunoSEQ multiplex PCR; TCRdb keeps only in-frame clonotypes and omits some of them. The V and J calls and clone size are taken from that table; D and trimming were inferred from the DNA. The sample has about 68,000 clones, around 80% seen once; the top ten hold roughly 12%. The sequence was obtained from a human donor in a cohort sampled during active COVID-19. The specimen was peripheral blood. The J gene is TRBJ2-3, the V gene TRBV6-2 or TRBV6-3; D gene uncertain. Here the CDR3 DNA reads TGTGCCAGCAGTTACCCCGCAGATACGCAGTATTTT. Its protein product is CASSYPADTQYF.